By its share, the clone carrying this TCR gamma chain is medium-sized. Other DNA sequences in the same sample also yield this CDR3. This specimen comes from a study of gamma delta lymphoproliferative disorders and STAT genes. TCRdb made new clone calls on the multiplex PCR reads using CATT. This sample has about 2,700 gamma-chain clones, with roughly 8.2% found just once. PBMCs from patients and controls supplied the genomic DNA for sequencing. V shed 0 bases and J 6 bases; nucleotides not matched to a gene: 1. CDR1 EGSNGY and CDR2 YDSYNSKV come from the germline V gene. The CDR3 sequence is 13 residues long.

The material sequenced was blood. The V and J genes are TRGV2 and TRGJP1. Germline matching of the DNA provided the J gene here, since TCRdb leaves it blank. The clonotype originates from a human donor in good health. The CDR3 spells CATWDGPGWFKIF. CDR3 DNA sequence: TGTGCCACCTGGGACGGGCCTGGTTGGTTCAAGATATTT.